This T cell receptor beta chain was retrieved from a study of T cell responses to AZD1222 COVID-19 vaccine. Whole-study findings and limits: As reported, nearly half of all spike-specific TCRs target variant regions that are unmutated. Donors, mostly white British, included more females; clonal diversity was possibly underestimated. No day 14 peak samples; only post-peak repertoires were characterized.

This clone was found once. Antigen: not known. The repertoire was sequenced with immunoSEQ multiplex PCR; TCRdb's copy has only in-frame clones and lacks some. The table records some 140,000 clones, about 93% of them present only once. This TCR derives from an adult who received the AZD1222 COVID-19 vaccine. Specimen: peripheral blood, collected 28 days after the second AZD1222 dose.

The CDR3 coding sequence is TGTGCCAGCAGCCAAGATGATGGGGCGATGAACACTGAAGCTTTCTTT. Translation gives CASSQDDGAMNTEAFF. The J gene is TRBJ1-1, the V gene TRBV3-1 (or the pseudogene TRBV3-2); TRBD1 is a possible D gene (5 bases). The CDR3 runs 16 residues. CDR1 is LGHDT, CDR2 YNNKEL, per germline (reference sequence). V was shortened by 0 bases and J by 0 bases, with 11 bases between the two germline ends.